This TCR beta chain was obtained from a study of shared clonotypes between healthy human individuals. Germline V lookup: CDR1 SGDLS, CDR2 YYNGEE. There are 15 residues in the CDR3. Trimming removed 4 bases at V and 1 base at J, with 13 bases between. Sequencing was performed with immunoSEQ multiplex PCR; in TCRdb, only in-frame clones are kept and a portion is missing. The top ten clones hold 1.5% to 2% of a sample with 600,000 to 700,000 clones, roughly 73% of them seen once. The chain has TRBV9 and TRBJ2-3; D possibly corresponds to TRBD2 (6 bases). Material: memory CD4+ T cells sorted from blood. Stated subset: CD45RA-negative fraction. The TCR sequence derives from a woman aged 30 to 39 in good health. CDR3 protein: CASSSSGWGTDTQYF. The CDR3, as DNA: TGTGCCAGCAGCTCAAGCGGGTGGGGCACAGATACGCAGTATTTT.